Only a few counts were recorded for the clone carrying this T cell receptor beta chain. The sample comes from a study of blood T cell repertoires in COVID-19. Study-level information: Whether acute or convalescent, the COVID-19 samples came from the United States, Italy and Spain. T cells, B-cell-depleted T cells, or PBMCs supplied cDNA or gDNA.

The Seattle patients joined while their infection was active and were tracked longitudinally afterward. In the original processing: Reference gene primer amplification gave estimated nucleated cell counts. Sequencing was performed with immunoSEQ multiplex PCR; in TCRdb, only in-frame clones are kept and a portion is missing. V and J calls and clone size follow that table, whereas D and trimming were derived from the DNA. The sample has under 100,000 clones; roughly 89% are singletons. CDR3 size: 14 residues. The V and J ends lost 8 bases and 5 bases, in that order; junction bases with no gene match: 9. Germline CDR1 and CDR2: SNHLY and FYNNEI.

This chain joins TRBV2 and TRBJ2-3; 8 positions agree with TRBD2. The clonotype was recovered from a man in his sixties with COVID-19, enrolled during active disease. The sample was peripheral blood. CDR3 DNA: TGTGCCAGCCCTTGGCGGGAGGAGGGAGATACGCAGTATTTT. As protein: CASPWREEGDTQYF.